Listed here are 30 T cell receptor beta chains from one sample, sequenced in a study of T cells in Graves' hyperthyroidism and ophthalmopathy (dated by TCRdb to about 2019). The method behind the library was multiplex PCR. Reads for this sample came from an Illumina HiSeq 2000. TCR beta CDR3 regions were amplified from RNA transcripts. For the first round of RT-PCR on the TCR CDR3, the HTBI primer set was used together with the Qiagen OneStep RT-PCR kit. The public reads were reprocessed in TCRdb via fastp at Q25 and MiXCR, keeping in-frame beta chains. One record per CDR3 amino acid sequence lists the most common genes and DNA. This sample has about 580,000 distinct CDR3 sequences in its table, and about 43% of those were observed once. The ten largest make up more than 7% of the sample. The specimen sequenced was peripheral blood or thyroid tissue (not recorded which). These receptors were obtained from a young woman with Graves' hyperthyroidism.

This clonotype was observed many times. The V and J genes are TRBV6-5 and TRBJ2-7; 14 positions match TRBD2. The CDR3 loop spans 17 amino acids. Germline V gene data show CDR1 as MNHEY and CDR2 as SVGAGI. J lost 3 bases, V lost 6 bases, and 10 bases had no gene match. Written as DNA, the CDR3 is TGTGCCAGCAGCGGGACGGGACTAGCGGGAGAAAGCTACGAGCAGTACTTC. It is translated as CASSGTGLAGESYEQYF.

This clonotype was counted ten times or more. The chain employs TRBV9 and TRBJ2-2; D is unresolved. V gave up 1 base and J gave up 2 bases, with 9 bases separating them. This CDR3 contains 15 residues. Germline V gene data show CDR1 as SGDLS and CDR2 as YYNGEE. The CDR3 DNA reads as TGTGCCAGCAGCGTAAGTCCAGGAAACACCGGGGAGCTGTTTTTT. Protein: CASSVSPGNTGELFF.

Ten or more counts support this clonotype. The V call is TRBV29-1, the J call TRBJ1-2; 7 bases fit TRBD1. The CDR3 runs to 16 residues. The V gene's germline CDR1 is SQVTM and CDR2 ANQGSEA. J lost 5 bases, V lost 4 bases, and 16 bases had no gene match. The CDR3, as DNA: TGCAGCGTTGTCCTTGCGACAGGGTCTTTGCCATATGGCTACACCTTC. Protein: CSVVLATGSLPYGYTF.

This clonotype appeared many times. This rearrangement joins TRBV20-1 to TRBJ2-2; D not resolved. The CDR3 totals 12 residues. The germline gives CDR1 DFQATT, CDR2 SNEGSKA (reference sequence). The V end was cut by 3 bases, the J end by 5 bases, with 7 bases between. CDR3 sequence reads: CSASRSTGELFF. CDR3 in DNA: TGCAGTGCTAGCCGTTCGACCGGGGAGCTGTTTTTT.

This clonotype was detected many times. The rearrangement links TRBV7-9 to TRBJ1-5, with TRBD1 as a possible D gene (5 bases). Germline-derived CDR1 and CDR2 are SEHNR and FQNEAQ (reference sequence). The CDR3 covers 15 residues. Trimming took 4 bases from V and 3 from J, leaving 13 bases between them. The CDR3 DNA follows: TGTGCCAGCAGCTCGGAACAGGAGTTCAATCAGCCCCAGCATTTT. The encoded protein is CASSSEQEFNQPQHF.

The chain couples TRBV29-1 to TRBJ1-1; 8 bases match TRBD1. Germline CDR1 SQVTM, CDR2 ANQGSEA. The trim removed 6 bases at V and 4 bases at J, leaving 4 bases unmatched. This CDR3 comprises 12 residues. The CDR3, as DNA: TGCAGCGTGCCCGGGACAGGCACTGAAGCTTTCTTT. Its translation is CSVPGTGTEAFF.

A note on this clonotype: This clone may be a read error of a much larger clone one base away. The CDR3 loop reads CSANPLAGGHNEQYF. The CDR3 DNA follows: TGCAGTGCTAACCCACTAGCGGGAGGTCACAATGAGCAGTACTTC. This chain joins TRBV20-1 and TRBJ2-7; TRBD2 matches at 12 bases. CDR1 and CDR2 (germline): DFQATT, SNEGSKA (reference sequence). This CDR3 spans 15 amino acids. The junction had 11 bases not matched to a gene; V was cut back by 4 bases and J by 7 bases.

This clonotype showed up many times. The V call is TRBV20-1, the J call TRBJ1-2; D is perhaps TRBD1 (6 bases). Germline CDR1 DFQATT, CDR2 SNEGSKA (reference sequence). The CDR3 runs 15 residues. Trimming shortened V by 0 bases and J by 4 bases, and 15 bases separated the two germline ends. CDR3 nucleotide sequence: TGCAGTGCTAGAGATCCCGTGGACAGCTTCTATGGCTACACCTTC. This translates into CSARDPVDSFYGYTF.

The rearrangement joins TRBV20-1 to TRBJ2-2, with 8 bases identical to TRBD2. The V gene's germline CDR1 is DFQATT and CDR2 SNEGSKA (reference sequence). The CDR3 loop spans 14 amino acids. V gave up 6 bases and J gave up 4 bases; unmatched junction bases: 7. The CDR3 protein is CSAIGSGGTGELFF. The CDR3 DNA is TGCAGTGCCATAGGCAGCGGGGGCACCGGGGAGCTGTTTTTT.

The CDR3 region has the DNA TGTGCCAGCAGCTTAGGAGCGCCGCAGGGCGTTTCGGGTTGGGCTAACTATGGCTACACCTTC. Protein sequence: CASSLGAPQGVSGWANYGYTF. This rearrangement joins TRBV13 to TRBJ1-2, with a weak D call TRBD1 (5 bases). The CDR3 is 21 amino acids. Trimming removed 0 bases from V and 0 bases from J, with 26 bases in between. Germline V lookup: CDR1 PRHDT, CDR2 FYEKMQ (reference sequence).

This clonotype has more than one count but fewer than ten. The chain joins TRBV2 to TRBJ2-3; D is possibly TRBD1 or TRBD2 (5 bases each). The V gene lost 6 bases and the J gene lost 2 bases, with 15 bases spanning the gap. Germline CDR1 is SNHLY and CDR2 is FYNNEI. This CDR3 has 15 amino acids. CDR3 residues: CASRNRDLITDTQYF. CDR3 in DNA: TGTGCCAGCAGGAACCGGGACCTTATCACAGATACGCAGTATTTT.

DNA for the CDR3: TGTGCCAGCAGTTATTACCGGGACTTCAACCAGCCCCAGCATTTT. Protein product: CASSYYRDFNQPQHF. J is TRBJ1-5 and V is TRBV27, with D perhaps TRBD1 (5 bases). The CDR3 consists of 15 residues. The germline CDR1 and CDR2 sequences are MNHEY and SMNVEV (reference sequence). V dropped 4 bases and J dropped 7 bases, with 17 bases sitting between them.

In its sample, this clonotype was seen many times. V and J are TRBV27 and TRBJ1-6, with D tentatively TRBD1 (6 bases). The CDR3 extends over 17 amino acids. V was cut by 5 bases and J by 9 bases, with 23 bases left in between. The germline V gene has CDR1 MNHEY and CDR2 SMNVEV (reference sequence). CDR3 sequence reads: CASSGRLDGEGGSPLHF. In nucleotides, the CDR3 is TGTGCCAGCAGTGGCCGATTAGACGGGGAAGGGGGTTCACCCCTCCACTTT.

This clonotype has more than one count but fewer than ten. This chain links TRBV5-8 with TRBJ2-7; D may be TRBD2 (6 bases). Germline lookup yields CDR1 SGHTS and CDR2 YDEGEE. V lost 2 bases and J lost 3, with 18 bases in between. CDR3 length equals 16 residues. CDR3 nucleotides: TGTGCCAGCAGCTTACATAGGACATTGGGGGGCTACGAGCAGTACTTC. Protein: CASSLHRTLGGYEQYF.

This chain links TRBV24-1 with TRBJ2-5, with 14 bases matching TRBD2. The V segment lost 4 bases and the J segment 5 bases; nucleotides outside the gene matches: 8. The CDR3 totals 17 residues. Per the germline V gene, CDR1 is KGHDR and CDR2 is SFDVKD. The CDR3 DNA reads TGTGCCACCAGTGACCCCGGACTAGCGGGAGGTCTGGAGACCCAGTACTTC. Its protein is CATSDPGLAGGLETQYF.

Notes on this clonotype: Being one base from a much bigger clone, this may be a read error. V is TRBV4-1 and J is TRBJ2-5; D is unresolved. Germline loops: CDR1 MGHRA, CDR2 YSYEKL. This CDR3 is built from 17 residues. CDR3 protein: CASSHPFKGIFQEAQYF. In DNA form, the CDR3 reads TGCGCCAGCAGCCACCCTTTCAAGGGAATCTTCCAAGAGGCCCAGTACTTC.

This clonotype was counted at least ten times. The V call is TRBV19, the J call TRBJ2-7; 10 bases agree with TRBD2. V lost 8 bases and J lost 3; bases outside the gene matches: 13. Germline lookup yields CDR1 LNHDA and CDR2 SQIVND (reference sequence). CDR3 size: 16 residues. The CDR3 DNA reads TGTGCCAGTCCTCAGGGACTAGCGATAACGGGCTACGAGCAGTACTTC. Residues: CASPQGLAITGYEQYF.

On this clonotype: An end of the junction differs from the germline gene, which may be a read error. This chain joins TRBV29-1 and TRBJ1-2; D possibly corresponds to TRBD1 (6 bases). The CDR3 runs 12 residues. Germline assignment: CDR1 SQVTM and CDR2 ANQGSEA. For the CDR3, the DNA is TGCAGCGTTGGACGGCCTGGAGGGGGATTTGTCTTC. The encoded protein is CSVGRPGGGFVF.

This clonotype was seen at least ten times. The V gene is TRBV24-1, the J gene TRBJ1-5, with TRBD1 matching 8 bases. V lost 4 bases and J lost 6; bases outside the gene matches: 4. CDR3 size: 14 residues. Germline V CDR1 and CDR2: KGHDR, SFDVKD. The CDR3 coding sequence is TGTGCCACCAGTGAATCGACAGGGGCTCAGCCCCAGCATTTT. It encodes CATSESTGAQPQHF.

This clonotype was seen just once. The chain recombines TRBV7-2 with TRBJ2-7; D gene uncertain. Trimming pared 5 bases from V and 1 base from J, leaving 15 bases between. Germline CDR1 SGHTA, CDR2 FQGNSA. CDR3 length equals 15 residues. The CDR3 spells CASSQLRFGSYEQYF. The CDR3 coding sequence is TGTGCCAGCAGCCAACTTAGGTTCGGTTCCTACGAGCAGTACTTC.

The J gene is TRBJ2-4, the V gene TRBV9; 8 nucleotides align to TRBD1. The CDR3 has 14 residues. From germline, CDR1 is SGDLS and CDR2 YYNGEE. V was clipped by 0 bases and J by 8 bases; unmatched bases: 4. This chain's CDR3 is CASSVADRGHIQYF. For the CDR3, the DNA is TGTGCCAGCAGCGTAGCAGACAGGGGTCACATTCAGTACTTC.

V gene TRBV6-2 or TRBV6-3 combines with J gene TRBJ2-2; maybe TRBD2 (5 bases). This CDR3 has 13 residues. V was pared by 8 bases and J by 2 bases, with 9 bases between. Germline V lookup: CDR1 MNHEY, CDR2 SVGEGT. This CDR3 reads CASLSENTGELFF. In DNA, the CDR3 is TGTGCCAGCCTTAGCGAAAACACCGGGGAGCTGTTTTTT.

This sequence joins TRBV20-1 and TRBJ2-3; 11 bases fit TRBD2. The V gene end was trimmed by 1 base and the J gene end by 3 bases; junction bases not matched to a gene: 6. CDR3 size: 16 residues. The V gene's germline CDR1 is DFQATT and CDR2 SNEGSKA (reference sequence). This chain's CDR3 is CSARAISGRATDTQYF. CDR3 bases: TGCAGTGCTAGAGCGATTAGCGGGAGGGCAACAGATACGCAGTATTTT.

This clonotype was found many times. The gene calls are TRBV6-2 or TRBV6-3 and TRBJ1-1; unclear D gene. From germline, CDR1 is MNHEY and CDR2 SVGEGT. The CDR3 consists of 15 residues. Trimming removed 0 bases from V and 4 bases from J, with 12 bases in between. The CDR3 DNA is TGTGCCAGCAGTTACTCGAGGTTGCCGAGCACTGAAGCTTTCTTT. Its protein is CASSYSRLPSTEAFF.

This clonotype was counted many times. This chain links TRBV7-2 with TRBJ2-6; D gene ambiguous. This CDR3 has 19 amino acids. CDR1 is SGHTA and CDR2 is FQGNSA in the germline V gene. V gave up 5 bases and J gave up 0 bases, with 20 bases separating them. The CDR3 DNA follows: TGTGCCAGCAGCCGGCTCCGATACACCACGAGCTCTGGGGCCAACGTCCTGACTTTC. Its protein is CASSRLRYTTSSGANVLTF.

This clonotype was counted between two and nine times. The CDR3 DNA reads as TGCGCCAGCAGCCAGCCCCCGACAGGCTCCTACGAGCAGTACTTC. This sequence encodes CASSQPPTGSYEQYF. The rearrangement links TRBV4-1 to TRBJ2-7; weak D call: TRBD1 (6 bases). The CDR3 is 15 amino acids. Germline V gene sequence: CDR1 MGHRA, CDR2 YSYEKL. The germline V and J ends were trimmed by 3 bases and 0 bases, with 12 bases remaining between them.

The chain is built from TRBV12-3 or TRBV12-4 and TRBJ2-7, with 8 bases identical to TRBD1. The CDR3 loop spans 15 amino acids. V lost 7 bases and J lost 2; bases outside the gene matches: 10. The DNA for the CDR3 is TGTGCCAGCAAAGGGACAGGCGTCCTCCCCTACGAGCAGTACTTC. This encodes CASKGTGVLPYEQYF.

V is TRBV15 and J is TRBJ2-1; 13 bases fit TRBD2. The V gene's germline CDR1 is LNHNV and CDR2 YYDKDF (reference sequence). Trimming took 4 bases from V and 10 from J; bases not matched to a gene: 10. The CDR3 spans 16 residues. CDR3 nucleotide sequence: TGTGCCACCAGCACAACTAGCGGGAGGGCCATTAGGGAGCAGTTCTTC. The encoded protein is CATSTTSGRAIREQFF.

The chain uses TRBV7-4 and TRBJ2-3; TRBD1 aligns across 9 bases. Germline V gene lookup returns CDR1 SGHVT and CDR2 SQSDAQ. J was trimmed by 6 bases and V by 3 bases; bases with no gene match: 10. CDR3 length equals 16 residues. The CDR3 DNA sequence: TGTGCCAGCAGCTTCACCGGGACAGGGACAAGGGATACGCAGTATTTT. Residues: CASSFTGTGTRDTQYF.

J is TRBJ2-2 and V is TRBV9; 7 bases are a match to TRBD1. The CDR3 is 13 residues long. Germline-derived CDR1 and CDR2 are SGDLS and YYNGEE. After removal of 3 bases from V and 6 bases from J, the junction contained 2 bases not matched to a gene. CDR3 sequence: CASSDTGAGELFF. The CDR3 bases are TGTGCCAGCAGCGACACAGGGGCCGGGGAGCTGTTTTTT.